This T cell receptor beta chain was recorded in a study of blood T cell repertoires in COVID-19. About the research overall: PBMCs, B-cell-depleted T cells, or T cells were the source of the cDNA or gDNA that made up the material.

Participants, 18 to 89 years old, spanned around 25 US areas. Clones were read by immunoSEQ multiplex PCR, and TCRdb kept only the in-frame ones, dropping some. The sample contains 170,000 or so clones, more than 80% of which appear only once. The CDR3 extends over 13 amino acids. Trimming took 4 bases from V and 5 from J, leaving 8 bases between them. The chain joins TRBV6-7 to TRBJ1-4; possibly TRBD1 for D (5 bases). TRBV6-7 is known as an ORF, though its function is uncertain. The sequence derives from a middle-aged man who had recovered from COVID-19. Sequenced sample: PBMCs or T cells enriched from blood (not recorded which). In nucleotides, the CDR3 is TGTGCCAGCAGTTTAACAGGCAATGAAAAACTGTTTTTT. It encodes CASSLTGNEKLFF.